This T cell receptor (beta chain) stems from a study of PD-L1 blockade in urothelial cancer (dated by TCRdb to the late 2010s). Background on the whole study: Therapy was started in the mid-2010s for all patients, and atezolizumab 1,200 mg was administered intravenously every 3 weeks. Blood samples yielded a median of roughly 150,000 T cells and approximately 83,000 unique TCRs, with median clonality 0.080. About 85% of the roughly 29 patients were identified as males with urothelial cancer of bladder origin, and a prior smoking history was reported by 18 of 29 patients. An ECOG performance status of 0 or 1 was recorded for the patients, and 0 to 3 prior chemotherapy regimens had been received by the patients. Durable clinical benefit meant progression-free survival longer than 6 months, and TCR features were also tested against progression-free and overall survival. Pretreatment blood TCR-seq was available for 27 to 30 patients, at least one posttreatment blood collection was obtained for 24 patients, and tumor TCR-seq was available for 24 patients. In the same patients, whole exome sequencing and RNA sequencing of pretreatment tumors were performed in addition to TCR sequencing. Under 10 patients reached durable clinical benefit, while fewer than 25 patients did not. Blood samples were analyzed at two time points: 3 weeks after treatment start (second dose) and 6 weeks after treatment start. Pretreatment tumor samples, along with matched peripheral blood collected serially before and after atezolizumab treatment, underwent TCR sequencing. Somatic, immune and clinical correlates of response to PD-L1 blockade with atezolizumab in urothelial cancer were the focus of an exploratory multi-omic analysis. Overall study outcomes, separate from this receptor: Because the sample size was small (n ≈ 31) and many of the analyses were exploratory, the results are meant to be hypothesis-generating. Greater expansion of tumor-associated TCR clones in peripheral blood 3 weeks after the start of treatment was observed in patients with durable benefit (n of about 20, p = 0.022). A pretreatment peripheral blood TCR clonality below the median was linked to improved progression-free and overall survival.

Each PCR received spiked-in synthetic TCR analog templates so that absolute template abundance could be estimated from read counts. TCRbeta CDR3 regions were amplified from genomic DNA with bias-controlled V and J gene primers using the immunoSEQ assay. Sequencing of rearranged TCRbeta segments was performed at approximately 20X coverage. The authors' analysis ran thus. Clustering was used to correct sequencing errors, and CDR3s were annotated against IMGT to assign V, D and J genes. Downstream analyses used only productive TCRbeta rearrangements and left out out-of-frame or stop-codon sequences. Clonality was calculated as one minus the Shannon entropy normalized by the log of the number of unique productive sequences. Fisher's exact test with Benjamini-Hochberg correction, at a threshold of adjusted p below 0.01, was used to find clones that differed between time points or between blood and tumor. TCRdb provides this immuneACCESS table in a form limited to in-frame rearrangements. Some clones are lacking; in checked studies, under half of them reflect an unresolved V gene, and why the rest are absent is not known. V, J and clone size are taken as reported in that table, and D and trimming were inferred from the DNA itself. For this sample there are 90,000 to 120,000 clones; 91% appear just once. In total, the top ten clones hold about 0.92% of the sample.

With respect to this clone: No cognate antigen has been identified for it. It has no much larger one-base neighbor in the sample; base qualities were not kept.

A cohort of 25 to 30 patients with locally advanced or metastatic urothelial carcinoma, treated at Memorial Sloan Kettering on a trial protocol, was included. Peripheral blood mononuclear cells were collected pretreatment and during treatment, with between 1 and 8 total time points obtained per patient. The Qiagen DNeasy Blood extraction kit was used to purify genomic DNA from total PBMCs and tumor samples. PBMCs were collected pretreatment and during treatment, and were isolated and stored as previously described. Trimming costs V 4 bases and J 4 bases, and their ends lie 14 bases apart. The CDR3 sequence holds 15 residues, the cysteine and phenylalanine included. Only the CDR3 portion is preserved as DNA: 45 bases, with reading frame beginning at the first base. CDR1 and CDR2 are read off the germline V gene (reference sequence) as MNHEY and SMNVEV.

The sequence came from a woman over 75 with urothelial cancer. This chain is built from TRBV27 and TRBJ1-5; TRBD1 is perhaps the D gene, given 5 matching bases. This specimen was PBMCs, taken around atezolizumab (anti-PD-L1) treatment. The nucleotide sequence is TGTGCCAGCAGTTGGGGCCGGGGGAGTAATCAGCCCCAGCATTTT. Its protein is CASSWGRGSNQPQHF.